One and the same sample provided the 17 T cell receptor beta chains below, sequenced in a study of siplizumab effects on memory and regulatory T cells. Generated by immunoSEQ multiplex PCR, the TCRdb table keeps only in-frame clones and is missing some. Counted here are fewer than 9,500 clones, nearly 70% occurring once; the ten biggest clones make up approximately 61%. The specimen sequenced was effector memory CD8+ T cells sorted from blood. As to subset: unstimulated CD8+ effector memory T cells. The origin of the receptors is a human donor in good health.

In this sample, this clone turned up a few times. The rearrangement joins TRBV19 to TRBJ1-2, with D perhaps TRBD1 (5 bases). Germline-derived CDR1 and CDR2 are LNHDA and SQIVND (reference sequence). V gave up 6 bases and J gave up 4 bases, with 21 bases separating them. This CDR3 has 16 amino acids. CDR3: CASRPLLGERSYGYTF. As DNA, the CDR3 is TGTGCCAGTAGGCCCTTGCTGGGGGAGCGTAGCTATGGCTACACCTTC.

V is TRBV5-4 and J is TRBJ2-7, with 8 bases aligning to TRBD1. The CDR3 runs 13 residues. CDR1 and CDR2 (germline): SGHNT, YYREEE (reference sequence). Trimming took 4 bases from V and 7 from J; bases not matched to a gene: 7. The CDR3 region has the DNA TGTGCCAGCAGCACCGACAGGGGTGAGGAGCAGTACTTC. This gives the protein CASSTDRGEEQYF.

The gene calls are TRBV6-1 and TRBJ1-4; D might be TRBD1 (6 bases). Trimming removed 8 bases from V and 5 bases from J, with 18 bases in between. The CDR3 totals 15 residues. Per germline, CDR1 MNHNS and CDR2 SASEGT. CDR3 coding DNA: TGTGCCAGCTGTCCGGGGGCCCGGGGGAATGAAAAACTGTTTTTT. As protein: CASCPGARGNEKLFF.

This clone appeared a single time. The J gene is TRBJ2-2, the V gene TRBV13, with 9 bases lining up with TRBD1. V was clipped by 5 bases and J by 7 bases; unmatched bases: 8. Per germline, CDR1 PRHDT and CDR2 FYEKMQ (reference sequence). The CDR3 is 15 residues long. Here the CDR3 DNA reads TGTGCCAGCAGCACCCGGGACAGGGTTTACGGGGAGCTGTTTTTT. This encodes CASSTRDRVYGELFF.

The chain combines TRBV6-1 with TRBJ1-5; no reliable D call. The germline V gene encodes CDR1 MNHNS and CDR2 SASEGT. Trimming stripped 3 bases from V and 3 bases from J, with 6 bases between. The CDR3 has 13 residues. CDR3 loop: CASSERPNQPQHF. The CDR3 DNA is TGTGCCAGCAGTGAGAGGCCCAATCAGCCCCAGCATTTT.

The V and J genes are TRBV5-1 and TRBJ1-1, with 8 nucleotides matching TRBD1. CDR1 is SGHRS, CDR2 YFSETQ, per germline. This CDR3 region has 15 residues. V lost 3 bases to trimming and J lost 0 bases; unmatched junction nucleotides: 4. CDR3 DNA sequence: TGCGCCAGCAGCTCCTTGACAGGGGTGAACACTGAAGCTTTCTTT. Translated: CASSSLTGVNTEAFF.

The table lists this clone with a few counts. The same CDR3 can be traced to other DNA sequences in this sample. This rearrangement joins TRBV6-4 to TRBJ2-3, with unresolved D. V was pared by 2 bases and J by 1 base, with 4 bases between. Germline-derived CDR1 and CDR2 are MRHNA and SNTAGT. This CDR3 has 13 amino acids. The CDR3 loop is CASSDKGTDTQYF. Written as DNA, the CDR3 is TGTGCCAGCAGTGACAAAGGCACAGATACGCAGTATTTT.

CDR3 nucleotide sequence: TGTGCCAGCAGTGGAGATCACAACACTGAAGCTTTCTTT. Translating gives CASSGDHNTEAFF. The genes are TRBV6-5 and TRBJ1-1; no clear D. This CDR3 is 13 amino acids long. Trimming shortened V by 5 bases and J by 2 bases, and 9 bases separated the two germline ends. Germline CDR1 MNHEY, CDR2 SVGAGI.

This clone occurred once. The J gene is TRBJ2-1, the V gene TRBV6-1, with 7 positions matching TRBD2. Trimming removed 6 bases from V and 5 bases from J; junction bases left unmatched: 10. The CDR3 extends over 15 amino acids. CDR1 is MNHNS and CDR2 is SASEGT in the germline V gene. The CDR3: CASSPVEGGDNEQFF. CDR3 sequence (DNA): TGTGCCAGCAGCCCCGTGGAGGGAGGGGACAATGAGCAGTTCTTC.

This clone was detected only once. CDR3 sequence (DNA): TGCAGCGTTGGCGGGACAGGCTCTGGAAACACCATATATTTT. Protein sequence: CSVGGTGSGNTIYF. The V call is TRBV29-1, the J call TRBJ1-3, with 8 bases that match TRBD1. Trimming cost V 4 bases and J 0 bases; bases outside gene matches: 2. The CDR3 runs 14 residues. Germline CDR1 SQVTM, CDR2 ANQGSEA. Filled out from reference TRBV29-1 and TRBJ1-3, the complete variable domain reads SAVISQKPSRDICQRGTSLTIQCQVDSQVTMMFWYRQQPGQSLTLIATANQGSEATYESGFVIDKFPISRPNLTFSTLTVSNMSPEDSSIYLCSVGGTGSGNTIYFGEGSWLTVV.

The rearrangement joins TRBV6-5 to TRBJ1-6; 8 nucleotides align to TRBD1. V lost 0 bases to trimming and J lost 10 bases; unmatched junction nucleotides: 5. The CDR3 runs 15 residues. The germline V gene has CDR1 MNHEY and CDR2 SVGAGI. The CDR3 region is CASSYSDRVTSPLHF. The CDR3 nucleotides read TGTGCCAGCAGTTACTCGGACAGGGTCACCTCACCCCTCCACTTT.

By share of the sample, this clone is medium-sized. The CDR3: CASEGTSGSEQYF. CDR3 coding DNA: TGTGCCAGCGAGGGGACTAGCGGGAGTGAGCAGTACTTC. The rearrangement uses TRBV19 and TRBJ2-7; 14 nucleotides align to TRBD2. CDR1 and CDR2 from the germline V gene are LNHDA and SQIVND (reference sequence). V was clipped by 9 bases and J by 7 bases; unmatched bases: 5. The CDR3 length is 13 residues.

This clone was picked up a small number of times. The chain uses TRBV5-1 and TRBJ1-1; possible D gene TRBD1, 5 bases. There are 14 residues in the CDR3. Germline values: CDR1 SGHRS, CDR2 YFSETQ. Trimming removed 3 bases at V and 4 bases at J, with 13 bases between. DNA of the CDR3: TGCGCCAGCAGCTCGGAGGGGTTGGGCACTGAAGCTTTCTTT. The encoded protein is CASSSEGLGTEAFF.

The CDR3 DNA follows: TGTGCCAGAGGACTAGCGGGTTCCTACGAGCAGTACTTC. This sequence encodes CARGLAGSYEQYF. The chain has TRBV2 and TRBJ2-7; 11 bases line up with TRBD2. The CDR3 runs 13 residues. CDR1 is SNHLY and CDR2 is FYNNEI in the germline V gene. V was pared by 9 bases and J by 1 base, with 2 bases of the junction left unmatched.

The chain recombines TRBV7-9 with TRBJ2-4; TRBD2 might be the D (7 bases). V lost 5 bases and J lost 2, with 13 bases in between. The length of the CDR3 is 15 residues. Germline CDR1 is SEHNR and CDR2 is FQNEAQ (reference sequence). CDR3 DNA: TGTGCCAGCAGCCAGACGGGGGGCCCCAAAAACATTCAGTACTTC. This gives the protein CASSQTGGPKNIQYF.

The genes are TRBV5-6 and TRBJ2-7; 10 bases align to TRBD1. Germline V lookup: CDR1 SGHDT, CDR2 YYEEEE. The CDR3 totals 16 residues. The V and J ends lost 2 bases and 6 bases, in that order; junction bases with no gene match: 11. The chain's CDR3 is CASSLGPGTGAREQYF. Here the CDR3 DNA reads TGTGCCAGCAGCTTAGGGCCCGGGACAGGGGCGCGCGAGCAGTACTTC.

This clone has at least ten counts. This sequence joins TRBV27 and TRBJ1-2; 7 bases line up with TRBD1. Germline values: CDR1 MNHEY, CDR2 SMNVEV (reference sequence). V was clipped by 0 bases and J by 8 bases; unmatched bases: 9. CDR3 length equals 15 residues. CDR3 coding DNA: TGTGCCAGCAGTTTATCTAGGGGGCTCCTAGCCGGCTACACCTTC. This encodes CASSLSRGLLAGYTF.